This T cell receptor beta chain was captured by sequencing in a study of blood T cell repertoires in COVID-19. This table comes from immunoSEQ multiplex PCR, and its TCRdb copy is limited to in-frame clones, with some not included. Among 95,000 to 150,000 clones listed, about 79% were seen once. Per the germline V gene, CDR1 is MRHNA and CDR2 is SNTAGT. This CDR3 region has 13 residues. V was trimmed by 6 bases and J by 10 bases, leaving 16 bases between them. This chain links TRBV6-4 with TRBJ2-1; D may be TRBD2 (6 bases). Sequenced material: peripheral blood. The sequence derives from a man in his sixties or seventies with acute or convalescent COVID-19. CDR3 region: CASSPRRDGEQFF. In DNA, the CDR3 is TGTGCCAGCAGCCCCCGGAGGGACGGAGAGCAGTTCTTC.